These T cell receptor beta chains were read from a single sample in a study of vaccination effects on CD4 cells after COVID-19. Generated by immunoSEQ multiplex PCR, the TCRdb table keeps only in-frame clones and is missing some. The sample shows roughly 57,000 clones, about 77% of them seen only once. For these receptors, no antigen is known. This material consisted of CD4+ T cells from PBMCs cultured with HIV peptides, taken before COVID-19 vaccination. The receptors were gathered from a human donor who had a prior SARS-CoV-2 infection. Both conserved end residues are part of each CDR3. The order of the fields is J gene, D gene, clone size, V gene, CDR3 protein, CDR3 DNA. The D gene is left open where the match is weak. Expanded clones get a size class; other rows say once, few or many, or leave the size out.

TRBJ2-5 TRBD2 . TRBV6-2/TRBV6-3 CASSYRLAGGPRETQYF TGTGCCAGCAGTTATCGGCTAGCGGGAGGGCCCCGGGAGACCCAGTACTTC
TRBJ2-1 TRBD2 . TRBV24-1 CATSDLGLESNEQFF TGTGCCACCAGTGATTTGGGACTAGAATCCAATGAGCAGTTCTTC
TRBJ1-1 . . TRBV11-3 CASSFDRSNTEAFF TGTGCCAGCAGCTTCGACAGGTCGAACACTGAAGCTTTCTTT
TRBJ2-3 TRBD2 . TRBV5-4 CASSLRKASGTDTQYF TGTGCCAGCAGCCTCAGGAAGGCTAGCGGAACAGATACGCAGTATTTT
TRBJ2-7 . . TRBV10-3 CAISQDIGEQYF TGTGCCATCTCCCAGGATATTGGCGAGCAGTACTTC
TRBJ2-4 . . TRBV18 CASSPPIPDEFQYF TGTGCCAGCTCACCACCCATCCCGGACGAGTTTCAGTACTTC
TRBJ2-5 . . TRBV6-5 CASSEVPQETQYF TGTGCCAGCAGCGAGGTCCCACAAGAGACCCAGTACTTC
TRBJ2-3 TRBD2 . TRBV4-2 CASSQGSGGRTPGGDTQYF TGTGCTAGCAGCCAAGGGTCCGGCGGGAGGACTCCCGGCGGAGATACGCAGTATTTT
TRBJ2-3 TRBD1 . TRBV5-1 CASSLDRVTDTQYF TGCGCCAGCAGCTTAGACAGGGTGACAGATACGCAGTATTTT
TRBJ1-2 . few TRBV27 CASSLLGGRNYGYTF TGTGCCAGCAGTTTATTAGGGGGGCGAAACTATGGCTACACCTTC
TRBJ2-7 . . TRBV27 CASRGGGGYEQYF TGTGCCAGCAGGGGAGGGGGTGGGTACGAGCAGTACTTC
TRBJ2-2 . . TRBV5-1 CASSLSGKEELFF TGCGCCAGCAGCTTGTCAGGGAAGGAGGAGCTGTTTTTT
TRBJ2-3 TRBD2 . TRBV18 CASSPRTSGGLTDTQYF TGTGCCAGCTCACCCCGGACTAGCGGGGGGCTCACAGATACGCAGTATTTT
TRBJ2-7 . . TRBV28 CASRGGAGNSYEQYF TGTGCCAGCAGGGGGGGGGCGGGAAACTCCTACGAGCAGTACTTC
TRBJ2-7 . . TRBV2 CASNKGPYEQYF TGTGCCAGCAATAAGGGTCCTTACGAGCAGTACTTC
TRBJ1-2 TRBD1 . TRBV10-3 CAISESGGGLYGYTF TGTGCCATCAGTGAGTCAGGGGGCGGTCTCTATGGCTACACCTTC
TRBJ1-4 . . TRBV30 CAWSWSGVREKLFF TGTGCCTGGAGTTGGTCAGGGGTAAGGGAAAAACTGTTTTTT
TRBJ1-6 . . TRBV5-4 CASSLEQGNSPLHF TGTGCCAGCAGCTTGGAACAGGGAAATTCACCCCTCCACTTT
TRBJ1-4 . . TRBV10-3 CAISDTGAKEEKLFF TGTGCCATCAGTGATACCGGGGCAAAGGAAGAAAAACTGTTTTTT
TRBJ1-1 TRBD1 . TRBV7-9 CASSLADRDKAFF TGTGCCAGCAGCTTAGCCGACAGGGATAAAGCTTTCTTT
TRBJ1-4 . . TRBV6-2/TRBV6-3 CASSQGEKLFF TGTGCCAGCAGCCAGGGTGAAAAACTGTTTTTT
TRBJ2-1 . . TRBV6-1 CASSDGTDDNEQFF TGTGCCAGCAGTGACGGGACTGACGACAATGAGCAGTTCTTC
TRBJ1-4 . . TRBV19 CASSARDAHNEKLFF TGTGCCAGTAGTGCACGGGATGCACATAATGAAAAACTGTTTTTT
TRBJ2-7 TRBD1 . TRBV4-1 CASSQDLDRGYSYEQYF TGCGCCAGCAGCCAAGATCTCGACAGGGGGTACTCCTACGAGCAGTACTTC
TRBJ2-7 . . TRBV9 CASSPRQYTASYEQYF TGTGCCAGCAGCCCCCGGCAATACACAGCTTCCTACGAGCAGTACTTC
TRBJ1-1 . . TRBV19 CASSIGHNQNTEAFF TGTGCCAGTAGTATAGGGCATAACCAGAACACTGAAGCTTTCTTT
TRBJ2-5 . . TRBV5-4 CASSARGGVQETQYF TGTGCCAGCAGCGCCCGGGGCGGAGTCCAAGAGACCCAGTACTTC
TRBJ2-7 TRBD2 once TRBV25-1 CASSEMWEGAYEQYF TGTGCCAGCAGTGAAATGTGGGAGGGAGCCTACGAGCAGTACTTC
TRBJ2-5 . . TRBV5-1 CASSPAVVAEGETQYF TGCGCCAGCAGCCCCGCCGTTGTGGCGGAAGGCGAGACCCAGTACTTC
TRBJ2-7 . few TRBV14 CASSHPVSYEQYF TGTGCCAGCAGCCACCCAGTCTCCTACGAGCAGTACTTC
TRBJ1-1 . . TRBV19 CASSDPGGMNTEAFF TGTGCCAGTAGCGATCCCGGGGGCATGAACACTGAAGCTTTCTTT
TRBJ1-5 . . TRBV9 CASSVGPISNQPQHF TGTGCCAGCAGCGTAGGTCCTATTAGCAATCAGCCCCAGCATTTT
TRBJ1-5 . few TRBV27 CASSPSGTNALGNQPQHF TGTGCCAGCAGTCCCTCCGGGACTAATGCATTGGGCAATCAGCCCCAGCATTTT
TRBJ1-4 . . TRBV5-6 CASSFLGTPTNEKLFF TGTGCCAGCAGCTTTCTCGGGACACCAACTAATGAAAAACTGTTTTTT
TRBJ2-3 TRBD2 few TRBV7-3 CASSRTSGGAQSTQYF TGTGCCAGCAGCCGGACTAGCGGGGGGGCTCAGAGTACGCAGTATTTT
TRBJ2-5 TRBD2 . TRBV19 CASSPLVAGGGETQYF TGTGCCAGTAGCCCCTTGGTAGCGGGGGGGGGAGAGACCCAGTACTTC
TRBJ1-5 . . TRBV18 CASSPHPSGDQPQHF TGTGCCAGCTCACCGCACCCTTCAGGGGATCAGCCCCAGCATTTT
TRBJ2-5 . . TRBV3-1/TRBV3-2 CASQTEETQYF TGTGCCAGCCAGACAGAAGAGACCCAGTACTTC
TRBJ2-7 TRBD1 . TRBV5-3 CARSCPGQGRGADEQYF TGTGCCAGAAGCTGCCCGGGACAGGGGAGGGGAGCGGACGAGCAGTACTTC
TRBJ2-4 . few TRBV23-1 CASSRTGPAKNIQYF TGCGCCAGCAGCCGGACCGGGCCCGCCAAAAACATTCAGTACTTC
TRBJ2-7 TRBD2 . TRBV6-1 CASSEGSGRTYEQYF TGTGCCAGCAGTGAAGGCAGCGGGAGGACCTACGAGCAGTACTTC
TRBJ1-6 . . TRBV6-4 CASSDPSSRGTNNSPLHF TGTGCCAGCAGTGACCCCTCTTCGCGGGGGACTAATAATTCACCCCTCCACTTT
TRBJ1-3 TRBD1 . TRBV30 CAWSGSQGGNTIYF TGTGCCTGGAGTGGATCACAGGGGGGAAACACCATATATTTT
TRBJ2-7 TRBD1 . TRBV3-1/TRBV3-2 CASSQRDRESSYEQYF TGTGCCAGCAGCCAACGGGACAGGGAATCGTCCTACGAGCAGTACTTC
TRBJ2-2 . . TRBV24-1 CATSDFSKGKGRELFF TGTGCCACCAGTGATTTTAGTAAGGGTAAAGGCAGGGAGCTGTTTTTT
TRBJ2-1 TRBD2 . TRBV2 CASKAGGSSYNEQFF TGTGCCAGCAAGGCGGGGGGAAGCTCCTACAATGAGCAGTTCTTC
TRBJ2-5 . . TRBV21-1 CASSNRPGETQYF TGTGCCAGCAGCAACCGCCCGGGAGAGACCCAGTACTTC
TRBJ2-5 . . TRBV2 CASRGAKTQYF TGTGCCAGCAGGGGGGCTAAGACCCAGTACTTC